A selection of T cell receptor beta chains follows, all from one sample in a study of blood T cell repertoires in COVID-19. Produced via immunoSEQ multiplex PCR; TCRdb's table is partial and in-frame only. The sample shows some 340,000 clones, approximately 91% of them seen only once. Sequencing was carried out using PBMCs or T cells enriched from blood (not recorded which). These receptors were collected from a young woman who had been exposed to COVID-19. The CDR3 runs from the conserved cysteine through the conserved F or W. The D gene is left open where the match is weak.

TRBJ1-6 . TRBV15 TGTGCCACCAGCATCCGACCGGGGGGCACACCCCTCCACTTT CATSIRPGGTPLHF
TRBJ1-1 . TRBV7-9 TGTGCCAGCAGCTTCACGTCTCTAGGGGCCACTGAAGCTTTCTTT CASSFTSLGATEAFF
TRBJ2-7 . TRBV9 TGTGCCAGCAGCGGACAGGTTTCTCCCTCCTACGAGCAGTACTTC CASSGQVSPSYEQYF
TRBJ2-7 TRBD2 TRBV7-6 TGTGCCAGCAGCCTACGTAGTCCCTTTAGCGGGGGGACCTACGAGCAGTACTTC CASSLRSPFSGGTYEQYF
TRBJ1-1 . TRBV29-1 TGCAGCGTCTGGGGACTAGGGGGGGCGCGGACTGAAGCTTTCTTT CSVWGLGGARTEAFF
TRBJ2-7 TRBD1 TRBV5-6 TGTGCCAGCAGCTACGGACAGGGGGGATTCTACGAGCAGTACTTC CASSYGQGGFYEQYF
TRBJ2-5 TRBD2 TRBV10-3 TGTGCCATCAGTGACCCCCACAGCGGGGGGCAAGAGACCCAGTACTTC CAISDPHSGGQETQYF
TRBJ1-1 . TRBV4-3 TGCGCCAGCAGCCAAGATCGTGGCTCTGAAGCTTTCTTT CASSQDRGSEAFF
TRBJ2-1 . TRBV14 TGTGCCAGCAGCCAAGAGGGAGTAAGCTCCTACAATGAGCAGTTCTTC CASSQEGVSSYNEQFF
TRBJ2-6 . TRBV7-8 TGTGCCAGCAGCACGAAACAGGGCTCTGGGGCCAACGTCCTGACTTTC CASSTKQGSGANVLTF